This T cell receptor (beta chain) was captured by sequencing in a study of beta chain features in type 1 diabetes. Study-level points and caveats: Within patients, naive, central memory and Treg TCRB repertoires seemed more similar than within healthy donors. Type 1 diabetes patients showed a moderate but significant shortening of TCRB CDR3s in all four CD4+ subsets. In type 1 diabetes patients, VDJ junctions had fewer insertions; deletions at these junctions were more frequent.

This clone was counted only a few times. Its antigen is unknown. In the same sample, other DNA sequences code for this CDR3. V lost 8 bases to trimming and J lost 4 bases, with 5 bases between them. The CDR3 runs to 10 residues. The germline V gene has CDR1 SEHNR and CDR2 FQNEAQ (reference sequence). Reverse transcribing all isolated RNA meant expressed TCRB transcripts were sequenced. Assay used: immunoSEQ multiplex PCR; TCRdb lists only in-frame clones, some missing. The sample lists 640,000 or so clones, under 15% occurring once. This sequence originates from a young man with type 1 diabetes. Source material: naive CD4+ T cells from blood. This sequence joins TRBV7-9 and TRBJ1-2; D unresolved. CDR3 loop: CASGSYGYTF. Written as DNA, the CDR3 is TGTGCCAGCGGGTCCTATGGCTACACCTTC.